The 24 T cell receptor beta chains below come from one sample, sequenced in a study of cytomegalovirus exposure and HLA in healthy donors. 60 Vbeta and 13 Jbeta primers were used in PCR. The protocol was immunoSEQ multiplex PCR, while the TCRdb copy is restricted to in-frame clones and leaves out a portion. The profile shows about 120,000 clones, less than 65% of them singletons. The sequenced sample consisted of PBMCs. These receptors originate from a man in his forties in good health and CMV-seropositive.

This clone has only one observation. The chain combines TRBV5-1 with TRBJ2-1; D possibly corresponds to TRBD2 (6 bases). The V and J ends lost 0 bases and 3 bases respectively, with 13 bases between them. The CDR3 spans 16 residues. CDR1 is SGHRS and CDR2 is YFSETQ in the germline V gene. The CDR3 coding sequence is TGCGCCAGCAGCTTGGCAAAGGGACTCGACTACAATGAGCAGTTCTTC. Protein: CASSLAKGLDYNEQFF.

The rearrangement uses TRBV19 and TRBJ2-3; TRBD1 matches 7 bases. Germline assignment: CDR1 LNHDA and CDR2 SQIVND (reference sequence). The CDR3 totals 16 residues. V was clipped by 1 base and J by 6 bases; unmatched bases: 10. The CDR3 is CASSIGRTGSWDTQYF. The CDR3 DNA is TGTGCCAGTAGTATAGGTAGGACAGGCTCCTGGGATACGCAGTATTTT.

This clone came up a few times. The rearrangement links TRBV10-1 to TRBJ2-5, with 9 bases lining up with TRBD1. The length of the CDR3 is 14 residues. Germline trimming cut 4 bases from V and 7 bases from J; bases unmatched to any gene: 7. The germline CDR1 and CDR2 sequences are WNHNN and SYGVQD (reference sequence). CDR3 bases: TGCGCCAGCAGTGTCGGGACAGGGCTTGGGACCCAGTACTTC. Amino acid sequence: CASSVGTGLGTQYF.

A few counts support this clone. The genes are TRBV27 and TRBJ2-1; weak D call: TRBD2 (5 bases). V lost 1 base to trimming and J lost 10 bases, with 11 bases between them. Germline CDR1 MNHEY, CDR2 SMNVEV (reference sequence). The CDR3 has 13 amino acids. DNA of the CDR3: TGTGCCAGCAGTTTATTGACCCCTAGCGAGCAGTTCTTC. Translating it yields CASSLLTPSEQFF.

The chain is built from TRBV7-2 and TRBJ2-7; a weak D match, TRBD2 (6 bases). Trimming removed 2 bases from V and 5 bases from J, with 13 bases in between. The CDR3 length is 14 residues. Looked up from germline, CDR1 is SGHTA and CDR2 is FQGNSA. CDR3 nucleotides: TGTGCCAGCAGCTTAAGACGGCGGGACCACGAGCAGTACTTC. Protein: CASSLRRRDHEQYF.

The rearrangement links TRBV5-6 to TRBJ2-6; possible D gene TRBD2, 7 bases. The V gene lost 1 base and the J gene lost 0 bases, with 11 bases spanning the gap. This CDR3 region has 17 residues. Germline CDR1 SGHDT, CDR2 YYEEEE. The CDR3 is CASSLWGGSSGANVLTF. CDR3 DNA: TGTGCCAGCAGCTTGTGGGGGGGCAGCTCTGGGGCCAACGTCCTGACTTTC.

The chain couples TRBV5-1 to TRBJ2-3; 11 bases are a match to TRBD2. Looked up from germline, CDR1 is SGHRS and CDR2 is YFSETQ. The CDR3 spans 16 residues. The V segment lost 0 bases and the J segment 7 bases; nucleotides outside the gene matches: 7. DNA of the CDR3: TGCGCCAGCAGCTTGGACCTAGCGGGAGGCTCCAATACGCAGTATTTT. The encoded protein is CASSLDLAGGSNTQYF.

The genes are TRBV5-1 and TRBJ1-1, with TRBD1 matching 9 bases. The trim removed 4 bases at V and 4 bases at J, leaving 8 bases unmatched. This CDR3 is 15 amino acids long. Germline V gene sequence: CDR1 SGHRS, CDR2 YFSETQ. This chain's CDR3 is CASSAGQGTGTEAFF. CDR3 DNA sequence: TGCGCCAGCAGCGCCGGACAGGGGACGGGCACTGAAGCTTTCTTT.

This clone has a handful of counts. The J gene is TRBJ1-2, the V gene TRBV11-2; a weak D match, TRBD1 (5 bases). V was trimmed by 6 bases and J by 2 bases, leaving 10 bases between them. The CDR3 length is 13 residues. Germline CDR1 is SGHAT and CDR2 is FQNNGV. In nucleotides, the CDR3 is TGTGCCAGCAGACGGACACTCAACTATGGCTACACCTTC. Residues: CASRRTLNYGYTF.

The rearrangement uses TRBV6-6 and TRBJ1-1, with a weak D call TRBD1 (5 bases). In germline, CDR1 is MNHNY, CDR2 SVGAGI (reference sequence). This CDR3 region has 15 residues. V shed 5 bases and J shed 1 base, with 14 bases lying between them. The CDR3 bases are TGTGCCAGCAGTCAGTATGGGGGGACGAACACTGAAGCTTTCTTT. It translates to CASSQYGGTNTEAFF.

This clone was detected only a few times. The chain combines TRBV6-1 with TRBJ1-2; 11 bases fit TRBD1. The CDR3 has 15 residues. From germline, CDR1 is MNHNS and CDR2 SASEGT. With 6 bases clipped from V and 4 bases from J, the junction kept 7 bases outside the gene matches. Written as DNA, the CDR3 is TGTGCCAGCAGAGACGGACAGGGGGCGATCTATGGCTACACCTTC. Its protein product is CASRDGQGAIYGYTF.

This clone showed up just a few times. The chain uses TRBV30 and TRBJ1-1; D might be TRBD1 (5 bases). The CDR3 extends over 17 amino acids. Per the germline V gene, CDR1 is GTSNPN and CDR2 is SVGIG (reference sequence). Trimming cost V 1 base and J 1 base, with 19 bases left between them. The CDR3 is CAWSASGGGFWNTEAFF. The CDR3 DNA reads as TGTGCCTGGAGTGCCAGCGGGGGGGGTTTTTGGAACACTGAAGCTTTCTTT. The whole variable domain, remainder taken from reference TRBV30 and TRBJ1-1, is SQTIHQWPATLVQPVGSPLSLECTVEGTSNPNLYWYRQAAGRGLQLLFYSVGIGQISSEVPQNLSASRPQDRQFILSSKKLLLSDSGFYLCAWSASGGGFWNTEAFFGQGTRLTVV.

The chain couples TRBV15 to TRBJ1-5; unclear D gene. The CDR3 is 14 amino acids. Trimming took 0 bases from V and 7 from J, leaving 10 bases between them. Germline V lookup: CDR1 LNHNV, CDR2 YYDKDF (reference sequence). CDR3 in amino acids: CATSRDPPRQPQHF. CDR3 nucleotide sequence: TGTGCCACCAGCAGAGACCCCCCGAGGCAGCCCCAGCATTTT.

This chain connects TRBV7-3 to TRBJ2-1, with 9 positions matching TRBD2. Germline V gives CDR1 SGHTA, CDR2 FQGTGA. The V segment lost 0 bases and the J segment 4 bases; nucleotides outside the gene matches: 1. The CDR3 loop spans 15 amino acids. The CDR3 DNA reads as TGTGCCAGCAGCTTAACTAGCGGGGGTTACAATGAGCAGTTCTTC. Translated: CASSLTSGGYNEQFF.

V and J are TRBV28 and TRBJ2-2; TRBD2 matches at 14 bases. Germline trimming cut 6 bases from V and 6 bases from J; bases unmatched to any gene: 3. The germline CDR1 and CDR2 sequences are MDHEN and SYDVKM. There are 15 residues in the CDR3. CDR3 sequence: CASSPGLAGAGELFF. Here the CDR3 DNA reads TGTGCCAGCAGCCCGGGACTAGCGGGAGCCGGGGAGCTGTTTTTT.

The chain recombines TRBV6-6 with TRBJ1-3; the D gene is possibly TRBD1 (6 bases). Trimming stripped 6 bases from V and 0 bases from J, with 12 bases between. The CDR3 totals 15 residues. CDR1 is MNHNY and CDR2 is SVGAGI in the germline V gene (reference sequence). CDR3 DNA sequence: TGTGCCAGCAGGTTTACAGGGAACTCTGGAAACACCATATATTTT. Encoded protein: CASRFTGNSGNTIYF.

This clone was detected only a few times. This rearrangement joins TRBV28 to TRBJ1-4; 9 bases are shared with TRBD1. The CDR3 extends over 15 amino acids. Germline V gene data show CDR1 as MDHEN and CDR2 as SYDVKM. V was clipped by 5 bases and J by 5 bases; unmatched bases: 6. The CDR3 region is CASSTPGQGNEKLFF. The CDR3, as DNA: TGTGCCAGCAGTACGCCGGGACAGGGAAATGAAAAACTGTTTTTT. The full variable domain, in which reference TRBV28 and TRBJ1-4 provide the parts outside the CDR3, is DVKVTQSSRYLVKRTGEKVFLECVQDMDHENMFWYRQDPGLGLRLIYFSYDVKMKEKGDIPEGYSVSREKKERFSLILESASTNQTSMYLCASSTPGQGNEKLFFGSGTQLSVL.

The J gene is TRBJ1-6, the V gene TRBV11-1; 7 bases line up with TRBD1. CDR3 length equals 15 residues. The germline gives CDR1 SGHAT, CDR2 FQDESV (reference sequence). V was pared by 5 bases and J by 6 bases, with 7 bases of the junction left unmatched. The CDR3 coding sequence is TGTGCCAGCAGCCTCGCTGCAGGGGGTAATTCACCCCTCCACTTT. This codes for CASSLAAGGNSPLHF.

The chain joins TRBV9 to TRBJ2-2; 8 bases map to TRBD1. With V trimmed by 0 bases and J by 5 bases, 6 bases remained unmatched. The germline gives CDR1 SGDLS, CDR2 YYNGEE. The CDR3 extends over 16 amino acids. The CDR3 region is CASSVVDRERTGELFF. CDR3 nucleotides: TGTGCCAGCAGCGTAGTGGACAGGGAGCGAACCGGGGAGCTGTTTTTT.

The chain combines TRBV5-5 with TRBJ2-5; a possible D gene is TRBD1 (6 bases). The DNA end is a closer match to TRBJ2-7, so the J assignment may be wrong. The germline gives CDR1 SGHKS, CDR2 YYEKEE (reference sequence). The CDR3 extends over 15 amino acids. For the CDR3, the DNA is TGTGCCAGCAGCTTGGTCTGGGGGCGCACCTACGAGCAGTACTTC. This sequence encodes CASSLVWGRTYEQYF.

The chain carries TRBV6-6 and TRBJ2-7; 8 bases line up with TRBD2. Unmatched junction bases numbered 2, after V lost 2 bases and J lost 2 bases. CDR3 length: 14 amino acids. Germline assignment: CDR1 MNHNY and CDR2 SVGAGI (reference sequence). The CDR3 protein is CASSYAGGPYEQYF. CDR3 in DNA: TGTGCCAGCAGTTACGCGGGGGGCCCCTACGAGCAGTACTTC.

The chain joins TRBV12-5 to TRBJ1-1; D might be TRBD1 (5 bases). The CDR3 loop spans 13 amino acids. CDR1 is LGHNT and CDR2 is FRNRAP in the germline V gene. V lost 7 bases, J lost 3 bases, and 12 bases lay in between. CDR3 loop: CASATGVDTEAFF. For the CDR3, the DNA is TGTGCTAGTGCTACGGGGGTAGACACTGAAGCTTTCTTT.

This clone was counted between two and nine times. The J gene is TRBJ2-5, the V gene TRBV5-1; 7 bases map to TRBD1. From germline, CDR1 is SGHRS and CDR2 YFSETQ. There are 15 residues in the CDR3. J was trimmed by 5 bases and V by 0 bases; bases with no gene match: 7. The CDR3 here is CASSLGSGGGETQYF. The CDR3 DNA sequence: TGCGCCAGCAGCTTGGGCTCAGGGGGTGGCGAGACCCAGTACTTC.

Only a few counts were recorded for this clone. The chain recombines TRBV6-6 with TRBJ1-5, with 7 bases matching TRBD1. The V gene end was trimmed by 4 bases and the J gene end by 1 base; junction bases not matched to a gene: 7. Germline V gene lookup returns CDR1 MNHNY and CDR2 SVGAGI (reference sequence). The CDR3 has 16 residues. CDR3 in DNA: TGTGCCAGCAGTTTCTCCGGGGGACAGAGCAATCAGCCCCAGCATTTT. As protein: CASSFSGGQSNQPQHF.